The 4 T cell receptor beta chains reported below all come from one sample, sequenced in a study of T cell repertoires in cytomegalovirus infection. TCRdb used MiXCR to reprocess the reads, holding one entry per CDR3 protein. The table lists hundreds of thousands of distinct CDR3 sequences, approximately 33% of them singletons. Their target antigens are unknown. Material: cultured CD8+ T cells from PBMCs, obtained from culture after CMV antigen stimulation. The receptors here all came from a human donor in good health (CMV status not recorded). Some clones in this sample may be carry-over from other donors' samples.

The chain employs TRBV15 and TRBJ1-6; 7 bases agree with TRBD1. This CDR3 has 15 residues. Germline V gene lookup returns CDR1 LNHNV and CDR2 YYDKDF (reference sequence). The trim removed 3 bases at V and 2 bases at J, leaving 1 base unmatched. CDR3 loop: CATSSGTAYNSPLHF. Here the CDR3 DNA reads TGTGCCACCAGCAGTGGGACAGCCTATAATTCACCCCTCCACTTT.

CDR3 protein: CSAPNTNTEAFF. Written as DNA, the CDR3 is TGCAGTGCACCAAACACGAACACTGAAGCTTTCTTT. This chain joins TRBV20-1 and TRBJ1-1; D remains unclear. The CDR3 contains 12 residues. V lost 6 bases, J lost 1 base, and 9 bases lay in between. Germline V gene sequence: CDR1 DFQATT, CDR2 SNEGSKA (reference sequence).

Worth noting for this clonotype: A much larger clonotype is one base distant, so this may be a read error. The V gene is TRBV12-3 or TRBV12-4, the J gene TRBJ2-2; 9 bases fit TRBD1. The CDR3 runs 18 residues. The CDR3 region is CANSHWGGDRENTGELFF. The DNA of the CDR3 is TGTGCCAACAGTCACTGGGGAGGGGACAGGGAGAACACCGGGGAGCTGTTTTTT.

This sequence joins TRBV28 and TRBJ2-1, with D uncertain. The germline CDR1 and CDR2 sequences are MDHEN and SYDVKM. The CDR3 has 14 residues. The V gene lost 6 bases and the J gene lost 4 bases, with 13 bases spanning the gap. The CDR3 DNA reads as TGTGCCAGCAGCGATAGGGTTCGGTACAATGAGCAGTTCTTC. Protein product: CASSDRVRYNEQFF.